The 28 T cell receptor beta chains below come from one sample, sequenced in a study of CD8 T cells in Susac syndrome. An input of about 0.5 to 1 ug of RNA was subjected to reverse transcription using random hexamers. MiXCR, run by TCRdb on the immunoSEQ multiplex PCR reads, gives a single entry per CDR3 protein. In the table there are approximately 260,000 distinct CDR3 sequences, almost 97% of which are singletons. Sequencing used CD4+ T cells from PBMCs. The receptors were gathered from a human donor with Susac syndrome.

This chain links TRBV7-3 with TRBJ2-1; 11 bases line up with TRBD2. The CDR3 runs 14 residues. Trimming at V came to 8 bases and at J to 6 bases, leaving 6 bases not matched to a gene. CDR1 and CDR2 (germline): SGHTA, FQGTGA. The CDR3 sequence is CASGTSGSRNEQFF. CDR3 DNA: TGTGCCAGCGGTACTAGCGGGAGCCGCAATGAGCAGTTCTTC.

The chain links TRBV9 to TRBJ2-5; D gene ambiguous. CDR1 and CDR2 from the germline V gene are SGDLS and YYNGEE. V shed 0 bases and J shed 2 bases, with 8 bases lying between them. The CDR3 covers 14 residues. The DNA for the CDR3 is TGTGCCAGCAGCGTAGACACGCCTCAAGAGACCCAGTACTTC. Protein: CASSVDTPQETQYF.

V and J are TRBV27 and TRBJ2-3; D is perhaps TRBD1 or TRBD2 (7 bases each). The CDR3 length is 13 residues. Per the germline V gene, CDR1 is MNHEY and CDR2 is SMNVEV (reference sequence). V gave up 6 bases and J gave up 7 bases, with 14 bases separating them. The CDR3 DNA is TGTGCCAGCAGGACAGGGAGGGAGTATACGCAGTATTTT. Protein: CASRTGREYTQYF.

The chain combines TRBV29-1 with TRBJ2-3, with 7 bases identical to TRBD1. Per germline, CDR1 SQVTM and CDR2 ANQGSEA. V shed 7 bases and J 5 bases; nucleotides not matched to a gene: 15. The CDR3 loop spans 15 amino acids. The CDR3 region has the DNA TGCAGCGCTGGGGCCACAGGGGCCCGGGGAGATACGCAGTATTTT. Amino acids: CSAGATGARGDTQYF.

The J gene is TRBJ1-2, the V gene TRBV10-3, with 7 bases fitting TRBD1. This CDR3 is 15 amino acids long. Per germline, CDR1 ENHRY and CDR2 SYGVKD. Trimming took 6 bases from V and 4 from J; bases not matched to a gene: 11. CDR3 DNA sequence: TGTGCCATCAGCGCTGGACAGGAGCAACTCTATGGCTACACCTTC. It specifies CAISAGQEQLYGYTF.

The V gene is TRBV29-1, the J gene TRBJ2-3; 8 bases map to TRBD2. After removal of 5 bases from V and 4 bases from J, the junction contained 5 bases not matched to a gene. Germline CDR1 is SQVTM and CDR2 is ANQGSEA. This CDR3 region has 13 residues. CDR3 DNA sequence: TGCAGCGTTAAGGGACTAGTGGCAGATACGCAGTATTTT. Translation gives CSVKGLVADTQYF.

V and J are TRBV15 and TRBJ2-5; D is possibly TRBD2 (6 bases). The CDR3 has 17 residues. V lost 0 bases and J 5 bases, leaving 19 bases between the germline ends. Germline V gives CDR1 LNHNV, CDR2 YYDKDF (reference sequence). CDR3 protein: CATSREGTLETGETQYF. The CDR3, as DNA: TGTGCCACCAGCAGAGAGGGGACTCTGGAAACCGGGGAGACCCAGTACTTC.

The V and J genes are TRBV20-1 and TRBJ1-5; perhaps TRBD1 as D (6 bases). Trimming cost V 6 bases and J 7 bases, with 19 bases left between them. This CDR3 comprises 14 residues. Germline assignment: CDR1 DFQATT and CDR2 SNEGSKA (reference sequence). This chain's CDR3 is CSAVGDRPVQPQHF. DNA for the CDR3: TGCAGTGCGGTAGGCGACAGGCCGGTCCAGCCCCAGCATTTT.

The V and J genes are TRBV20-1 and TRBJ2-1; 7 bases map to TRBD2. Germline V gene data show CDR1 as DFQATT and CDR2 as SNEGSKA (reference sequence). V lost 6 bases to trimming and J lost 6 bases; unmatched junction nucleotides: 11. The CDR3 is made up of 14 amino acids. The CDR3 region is CSAPGPGGINEQFF. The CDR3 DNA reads TGCAGTGCCCCGGGCCCGGGGGGAATCAATGAGCAGTTCTTC.

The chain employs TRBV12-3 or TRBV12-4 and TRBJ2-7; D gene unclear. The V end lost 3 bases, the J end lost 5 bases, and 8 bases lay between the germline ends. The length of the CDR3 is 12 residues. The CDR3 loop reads CASSFGLNEQYF. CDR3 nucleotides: TGTGCCAGCAGTTTCGGGCTCAACGAGCAGTACTTC.

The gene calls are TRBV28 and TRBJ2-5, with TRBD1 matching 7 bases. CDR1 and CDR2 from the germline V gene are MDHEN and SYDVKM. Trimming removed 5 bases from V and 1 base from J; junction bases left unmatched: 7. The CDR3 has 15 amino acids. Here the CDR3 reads CASSPSTGTQETQYF. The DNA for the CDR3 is TGTGCCAGCAGTCCGTCGACAGGGACCCAAGAGACCCAGTACTTC.

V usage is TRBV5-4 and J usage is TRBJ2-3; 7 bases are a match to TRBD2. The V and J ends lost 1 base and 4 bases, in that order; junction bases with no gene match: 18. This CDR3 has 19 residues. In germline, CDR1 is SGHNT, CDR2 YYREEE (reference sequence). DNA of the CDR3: TGTGCCAGCAGCTTGCCGACAAGAAGGAGCGGGAAGCTGGCAGATACGCAGTATTTT. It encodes CASSLPTRRSGKLADTQYF.

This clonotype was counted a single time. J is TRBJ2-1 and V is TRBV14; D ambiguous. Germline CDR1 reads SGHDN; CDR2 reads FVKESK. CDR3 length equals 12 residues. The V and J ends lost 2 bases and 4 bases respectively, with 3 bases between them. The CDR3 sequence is CASSQHYNEQFF. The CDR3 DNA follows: TGTGCCAGCAGCCAACATTACAATGAGCAGTTCTTC.

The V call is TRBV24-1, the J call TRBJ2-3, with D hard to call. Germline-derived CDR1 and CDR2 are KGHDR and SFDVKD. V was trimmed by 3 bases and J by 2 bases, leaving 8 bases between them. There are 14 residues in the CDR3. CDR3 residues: CATSDRVYTDTQYF. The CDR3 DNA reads TGTGCCACCAGTGATCGGGTGTACACAGATACGCAGTATTTT.

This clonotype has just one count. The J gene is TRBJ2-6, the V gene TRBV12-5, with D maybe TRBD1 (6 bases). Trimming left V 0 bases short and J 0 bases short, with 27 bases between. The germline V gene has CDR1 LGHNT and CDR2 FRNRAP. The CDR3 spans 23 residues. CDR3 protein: CASGLVPSVAGAVVYSGANVLTF. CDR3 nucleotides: TGTGCTAGTGGTTTGGTACCCTCCGTGGCAGGGGCTGTAGTCTACTCTGGGGCCAACGTCCTGACTTTC.

CDR3 nucleotide sequence: TGTGCCAGCAGCTTGTTTCCCGTGGCCGGTTGGCAGCAGTACTTC. It encodes CASSLFPVAGWQQYF. The chain is built from TRBV5-4 and TRBJ2-7; D unresolved. The CDR3 contains 15 residues. The ends were cut back, 1 base at V and 8 bases at J, with 19 bases in the middle. In germline, CDR1 is SGHNT, CDR2 YYREEE (reference sequence). The variable domain in full, with the rest retrieved from reference TRBV5-4 and TRBJ2-7, is ETGVTQSPTHLIKTRGQQVTLRCSSQSGHNTVSWYQQALGQGPQFIFQYYREEENGRGNFPPRFSGLQFPNYSSELNVNALELDDSALYLCASSLFPVAGWQQYFGPGTRLTVT.

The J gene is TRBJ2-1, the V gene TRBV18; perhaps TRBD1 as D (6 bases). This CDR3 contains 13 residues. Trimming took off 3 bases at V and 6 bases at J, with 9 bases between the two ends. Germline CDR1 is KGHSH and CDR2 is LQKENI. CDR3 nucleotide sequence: TGTGCCAGCTCACCGCCAGGGGCCAATGAGCAGTTCTTC. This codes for CASSPPGANEQFF. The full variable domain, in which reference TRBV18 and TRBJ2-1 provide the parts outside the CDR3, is NAGVMQNPRHLVRRRGQEARLRCSPMKGHSHVYWYRQLPEEGLKFMVYLQKENIIDESGMPKERFSAEFPKEGPSILRIQQVVRGDSAAYFCASSPPGANEQFFGPGTRLTVL.

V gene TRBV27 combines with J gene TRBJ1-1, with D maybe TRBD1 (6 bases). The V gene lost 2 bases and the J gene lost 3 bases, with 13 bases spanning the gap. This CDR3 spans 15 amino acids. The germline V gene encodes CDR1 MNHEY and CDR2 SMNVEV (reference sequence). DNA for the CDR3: TGTGCCAGCAGTTTACTCGGGGGGCAGGACACTGAAGCTTTCTTT. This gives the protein CASSLLGGQDTEAFF.

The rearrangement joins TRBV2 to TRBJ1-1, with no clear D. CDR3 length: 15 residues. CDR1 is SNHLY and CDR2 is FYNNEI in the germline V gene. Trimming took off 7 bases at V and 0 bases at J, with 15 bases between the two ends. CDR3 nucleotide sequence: TGTGCCAGCACCCCAAGGACGAGATTGAACACTGAAGCTTTCTTT. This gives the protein CASTPRTRLNTEAFF. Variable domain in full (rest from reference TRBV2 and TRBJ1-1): EPEVTQTPSHQVTQMGQEVILRCVPISNHLYFYWYRQILGQKVEFLVSFYNNEISEKSEIFDDQFSVERPDGSNFTLKIRSTKLEDSAMYFCASTPRTRLNTEAFFGQGTRLTVV.

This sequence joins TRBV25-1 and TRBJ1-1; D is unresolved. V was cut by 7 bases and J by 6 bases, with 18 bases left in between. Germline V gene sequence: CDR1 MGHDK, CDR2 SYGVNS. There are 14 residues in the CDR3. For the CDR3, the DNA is TGTGCCAGCATCGCCGCGACGGGAGGATCTGAAGCTTTCTTT. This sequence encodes CASIAATGGSEAFF.

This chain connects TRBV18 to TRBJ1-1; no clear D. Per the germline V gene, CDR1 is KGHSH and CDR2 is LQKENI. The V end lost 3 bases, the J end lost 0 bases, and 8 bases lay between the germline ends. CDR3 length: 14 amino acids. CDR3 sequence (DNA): TGTGCCAGCTCACCCGCGGGTTTGAACACTGAAGCTTTCTTT. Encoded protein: CASSPAGLNTEAFF.

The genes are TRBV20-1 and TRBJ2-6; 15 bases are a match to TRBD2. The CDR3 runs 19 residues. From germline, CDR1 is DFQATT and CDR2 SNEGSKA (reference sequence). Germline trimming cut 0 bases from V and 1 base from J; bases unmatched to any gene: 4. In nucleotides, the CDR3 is TGCAGTGCTAGAGATCGAGGACTAGCGGGAGGGTCTGGGGCCAACGTCCTGACTTTC. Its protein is CSARDRGLAGGSGANVLTF.

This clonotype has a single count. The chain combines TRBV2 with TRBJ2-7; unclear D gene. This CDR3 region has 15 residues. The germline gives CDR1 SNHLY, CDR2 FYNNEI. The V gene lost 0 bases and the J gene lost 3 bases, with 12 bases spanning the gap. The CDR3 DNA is TGTGCCAGCAGTGAAGCGCTTGGGTACGGCTACGAGCAGTACTTC. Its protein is CASSEALGYGYEQYF.

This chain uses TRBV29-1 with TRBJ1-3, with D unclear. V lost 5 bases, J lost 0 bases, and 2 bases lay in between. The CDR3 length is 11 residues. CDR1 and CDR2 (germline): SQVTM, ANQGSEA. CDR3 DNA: TGCAGCGTTCACTCTGGAAACACCATATATTTT. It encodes CSVHSGNTIYF.

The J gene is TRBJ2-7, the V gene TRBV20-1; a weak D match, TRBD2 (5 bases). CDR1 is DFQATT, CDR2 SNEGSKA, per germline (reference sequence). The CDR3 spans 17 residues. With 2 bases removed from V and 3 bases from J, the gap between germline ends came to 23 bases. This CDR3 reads CSARRRDYLVRGYEQYF. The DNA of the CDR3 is TGCAGTGCTAGAAGGCGAGACTACCTTGTCCGGGGCTACGAGCAGTACTTC.

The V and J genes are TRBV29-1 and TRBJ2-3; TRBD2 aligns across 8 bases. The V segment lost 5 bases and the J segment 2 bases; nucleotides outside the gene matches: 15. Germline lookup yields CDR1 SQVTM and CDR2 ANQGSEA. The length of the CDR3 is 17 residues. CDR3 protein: CSVPGRRLAFFTDTQYF. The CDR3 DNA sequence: TGCAGCGTTCCCGGCCGCCGACTAGCGTTTTTCACAGATACGCAGTATTTT.

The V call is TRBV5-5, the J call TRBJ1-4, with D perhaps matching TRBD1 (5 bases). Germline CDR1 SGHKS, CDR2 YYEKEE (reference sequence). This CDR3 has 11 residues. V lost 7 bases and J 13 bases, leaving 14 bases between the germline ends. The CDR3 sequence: CASRLGGRLFF. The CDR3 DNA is TGTGCCAGCCGGTTGGGGGGGAGACTGTTTTTT.

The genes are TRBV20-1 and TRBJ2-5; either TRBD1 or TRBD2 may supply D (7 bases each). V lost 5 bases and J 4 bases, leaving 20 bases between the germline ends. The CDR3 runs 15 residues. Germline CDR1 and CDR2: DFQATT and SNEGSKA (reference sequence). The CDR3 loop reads CSAAGGSGAGETQYF. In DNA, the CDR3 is TGCAGTGCTGCAGGGGGGAGCGGGGCTGGAGAGACCCAGTACTTC.